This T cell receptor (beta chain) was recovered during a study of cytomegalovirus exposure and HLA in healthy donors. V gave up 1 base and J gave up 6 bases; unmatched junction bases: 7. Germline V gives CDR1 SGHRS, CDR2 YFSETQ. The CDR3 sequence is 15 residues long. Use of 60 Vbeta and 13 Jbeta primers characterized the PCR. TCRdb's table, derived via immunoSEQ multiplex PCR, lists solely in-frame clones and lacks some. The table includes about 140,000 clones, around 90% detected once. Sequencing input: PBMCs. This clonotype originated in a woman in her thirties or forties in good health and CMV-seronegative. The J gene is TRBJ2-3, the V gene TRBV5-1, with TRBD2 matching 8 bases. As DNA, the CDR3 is TGCGCCAGCAGCTTGCTGCGGGGGGCAGGTGATACGCAGTATTTT. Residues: CASSLLRGAGDTQYF.